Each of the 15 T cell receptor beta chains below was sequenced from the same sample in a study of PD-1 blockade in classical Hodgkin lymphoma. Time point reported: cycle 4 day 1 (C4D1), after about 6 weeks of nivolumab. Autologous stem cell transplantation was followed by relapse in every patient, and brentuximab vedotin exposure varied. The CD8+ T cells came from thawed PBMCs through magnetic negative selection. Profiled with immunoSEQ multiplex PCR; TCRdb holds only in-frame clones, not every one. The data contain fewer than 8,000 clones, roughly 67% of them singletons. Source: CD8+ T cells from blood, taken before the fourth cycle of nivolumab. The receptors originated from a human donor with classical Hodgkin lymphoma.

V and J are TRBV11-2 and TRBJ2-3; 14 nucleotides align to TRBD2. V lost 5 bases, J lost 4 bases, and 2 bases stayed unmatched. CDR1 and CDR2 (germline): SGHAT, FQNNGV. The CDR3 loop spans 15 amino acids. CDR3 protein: CASSPTSGGADTQYF. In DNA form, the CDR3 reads TGTGCCAGCAGCCCGACTAGCGGGGGGGCAGATACGCAGTATTTT.

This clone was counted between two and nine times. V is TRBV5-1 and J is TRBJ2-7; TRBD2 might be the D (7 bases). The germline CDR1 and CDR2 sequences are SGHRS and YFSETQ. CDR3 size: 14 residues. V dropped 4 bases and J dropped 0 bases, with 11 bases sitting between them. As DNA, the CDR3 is TGCGCCAGCAGCGAGGGGGGGGTCTCCTACGAGCAGTACTTC. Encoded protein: CASSEGGVSYEQYF.

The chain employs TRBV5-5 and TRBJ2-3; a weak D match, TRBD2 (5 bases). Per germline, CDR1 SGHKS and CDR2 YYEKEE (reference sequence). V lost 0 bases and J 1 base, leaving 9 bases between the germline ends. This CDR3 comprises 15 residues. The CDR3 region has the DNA TGTGCCAGCAGCTTGGCGGGGTTGGGCACAGATACGCAGTATTTT. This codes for CASSLAGLGTDTQYF.

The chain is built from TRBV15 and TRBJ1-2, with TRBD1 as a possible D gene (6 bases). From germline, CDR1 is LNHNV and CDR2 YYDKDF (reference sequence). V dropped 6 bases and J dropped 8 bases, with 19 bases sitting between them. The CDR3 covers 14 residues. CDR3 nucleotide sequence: TGTGCCACCAGTTTAGACAGGAGTCCTATCGGCTACACCTTC. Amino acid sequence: CATSLDRSPIGYTF.

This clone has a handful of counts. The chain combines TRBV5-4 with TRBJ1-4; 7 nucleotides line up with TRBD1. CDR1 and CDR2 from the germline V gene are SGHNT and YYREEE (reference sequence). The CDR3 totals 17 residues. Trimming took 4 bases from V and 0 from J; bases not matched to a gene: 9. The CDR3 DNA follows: TGTGCCAGCAGCCCCCGGCGACAGGGCGCAACTAATGAAAAACTGTTTTTT. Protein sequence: CASSPRRQGATNEKLFF.

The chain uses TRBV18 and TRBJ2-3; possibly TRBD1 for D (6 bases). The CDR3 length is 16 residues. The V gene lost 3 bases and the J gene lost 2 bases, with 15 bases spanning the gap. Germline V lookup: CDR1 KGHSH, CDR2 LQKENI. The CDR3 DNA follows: TGTGCCAGCTCACCTGAGCTAGGACAGAACACAGATACGCAGTATTTT. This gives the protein CASSPELGQNTDTQYF.

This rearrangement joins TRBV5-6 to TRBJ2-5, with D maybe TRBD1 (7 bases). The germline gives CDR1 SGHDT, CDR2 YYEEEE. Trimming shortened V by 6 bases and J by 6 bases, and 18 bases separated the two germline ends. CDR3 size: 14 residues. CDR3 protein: CASTGSTGRQTQYF. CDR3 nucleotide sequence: TGTGCCAGCACCGGGTCGACAGGGAGGCAGACCCAGTACTTC.

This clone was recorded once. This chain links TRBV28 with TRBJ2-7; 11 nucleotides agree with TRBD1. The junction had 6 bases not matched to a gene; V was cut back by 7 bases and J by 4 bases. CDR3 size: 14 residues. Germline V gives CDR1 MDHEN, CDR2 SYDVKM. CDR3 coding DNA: TGTGCCAGCAAAAGGACAGGGGGCTTTTACGAGCAGTACTTC. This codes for CASKRTGGFYEQYF. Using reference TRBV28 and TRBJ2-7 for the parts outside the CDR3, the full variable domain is DVKVTQSSRYLVKRTGEKVFLECVQDMDHENMFWYRQDPGLGLRLIYFSYDVKMKEKGDIPEGYSVSREKKERFSLILESASTNQTSMYLCASKRTGGFYEQYFGPGTRLTVT.

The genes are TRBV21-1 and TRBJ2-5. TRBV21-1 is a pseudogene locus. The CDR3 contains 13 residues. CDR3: CASRAGSQETQYF. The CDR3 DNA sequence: TGTGCCAGCCGAGCAGGGAGCCAAGAGACCCAGTACTTC.

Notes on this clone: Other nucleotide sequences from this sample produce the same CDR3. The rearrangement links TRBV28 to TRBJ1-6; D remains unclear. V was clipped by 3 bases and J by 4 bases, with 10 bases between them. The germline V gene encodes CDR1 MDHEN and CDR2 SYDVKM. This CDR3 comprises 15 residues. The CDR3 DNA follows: TGTGCCAGCAGTTTGGAAGGGAATTATAATTCACCCCTCCACTTT. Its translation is CASSLEGNYNSPLHF. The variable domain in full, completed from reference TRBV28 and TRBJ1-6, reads DVKVTQSSRYLVKRTGEKVFLECVQDMDHENMFWYRQDPGLGLRLIYFSYDVKMKEKGDIPEGYSVSREKKERFSLILESASTNQTSMYLCASSLEGNYNSPLHFGNGTRLTVT.

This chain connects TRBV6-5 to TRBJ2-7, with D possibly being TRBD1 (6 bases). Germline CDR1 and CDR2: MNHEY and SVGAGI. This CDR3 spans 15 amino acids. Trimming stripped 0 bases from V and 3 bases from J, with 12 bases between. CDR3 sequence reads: CASSYSGGEFYEQYF. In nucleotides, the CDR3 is TGTGCCAGCAGTTACTCAGGGGGTGAGTTCTACGAGCAGTACTTC.

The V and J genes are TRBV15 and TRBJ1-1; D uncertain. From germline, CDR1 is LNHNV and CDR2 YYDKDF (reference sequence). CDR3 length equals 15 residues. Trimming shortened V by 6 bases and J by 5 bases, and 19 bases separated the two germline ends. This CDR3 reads CATRHSEGLGTEAFF. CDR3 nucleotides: TGTGCCACCAGGCACTCCGAGGGCTTGGGGACTGAAGCTTTCTTT.

CDR3 DNA: TGTGCCAGCGGGTCGCCTTGGACAGAACAAGAGACCCAGTACTTC. Translated, it gives CASGSPWTEQETQYF. The V gene is TRBV28, the J gene TRBJ2-5, with D possibly being TRBD1 (6 bases). The CDR3 sequence is 15 residues long. V lost 8 bases to trimming and J lost 2 bases, with 18 bases between them. Germline loops: CDR1 MDHEN, CDR2 SYDVKM.

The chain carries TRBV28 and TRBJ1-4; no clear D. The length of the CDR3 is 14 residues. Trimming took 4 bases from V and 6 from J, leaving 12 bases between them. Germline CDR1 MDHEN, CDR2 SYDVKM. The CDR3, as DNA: TGTGCCAGCAGTTATAACTACTTAGATGAAAAACTGTTTTTT. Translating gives CASSYNYLDEKLFF.

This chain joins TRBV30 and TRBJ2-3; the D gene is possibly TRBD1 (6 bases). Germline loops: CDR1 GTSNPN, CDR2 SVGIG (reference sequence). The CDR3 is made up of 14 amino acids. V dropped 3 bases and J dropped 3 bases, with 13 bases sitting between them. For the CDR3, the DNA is TGTGCCTGGAGCGAACTGGGGGCAACAGATACGCAGTATTTT. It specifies CAWSELGATDTQYF.